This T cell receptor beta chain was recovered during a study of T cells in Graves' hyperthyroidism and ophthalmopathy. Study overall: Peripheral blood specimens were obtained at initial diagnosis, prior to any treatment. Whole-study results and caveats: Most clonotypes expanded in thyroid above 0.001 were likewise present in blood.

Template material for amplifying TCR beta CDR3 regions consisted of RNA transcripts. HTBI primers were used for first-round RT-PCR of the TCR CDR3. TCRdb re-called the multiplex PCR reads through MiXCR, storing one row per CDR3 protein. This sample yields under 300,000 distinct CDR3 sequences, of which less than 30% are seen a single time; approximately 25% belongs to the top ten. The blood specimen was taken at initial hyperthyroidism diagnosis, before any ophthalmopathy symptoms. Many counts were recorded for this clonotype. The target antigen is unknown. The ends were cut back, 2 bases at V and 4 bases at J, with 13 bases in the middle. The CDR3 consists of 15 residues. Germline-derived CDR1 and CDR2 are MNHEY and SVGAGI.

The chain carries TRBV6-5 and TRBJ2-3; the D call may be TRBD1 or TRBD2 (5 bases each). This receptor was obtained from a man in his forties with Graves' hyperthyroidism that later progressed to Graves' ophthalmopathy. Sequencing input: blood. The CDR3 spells CASSYGGAVPDTQYF. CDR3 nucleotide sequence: TGTGCCAGCAGTTACGGGGGAGCAGTCCCAGATACGCAGTATTTT.